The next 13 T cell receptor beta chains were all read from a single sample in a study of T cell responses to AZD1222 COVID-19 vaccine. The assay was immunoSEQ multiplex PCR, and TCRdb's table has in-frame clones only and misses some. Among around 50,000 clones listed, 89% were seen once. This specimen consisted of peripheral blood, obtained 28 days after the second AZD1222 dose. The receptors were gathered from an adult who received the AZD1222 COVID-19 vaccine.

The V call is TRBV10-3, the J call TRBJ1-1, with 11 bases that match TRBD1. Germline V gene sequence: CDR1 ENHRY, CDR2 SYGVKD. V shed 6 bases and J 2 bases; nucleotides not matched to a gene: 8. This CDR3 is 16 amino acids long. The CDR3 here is CAIRADRGRGNTEAFF. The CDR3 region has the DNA TGTGCCATCAGGGCGGACAGGGGGCGAGGAAACACTGAAGCTTTCTTT.

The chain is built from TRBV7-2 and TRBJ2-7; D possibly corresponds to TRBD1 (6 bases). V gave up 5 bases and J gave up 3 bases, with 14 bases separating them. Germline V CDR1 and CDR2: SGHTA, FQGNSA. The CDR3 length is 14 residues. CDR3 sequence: CASSPQGSIYEQYF. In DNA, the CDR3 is TGTGCCAGCAGCCCACAGGGTAGTATCTACGAGCAGTACTTC.

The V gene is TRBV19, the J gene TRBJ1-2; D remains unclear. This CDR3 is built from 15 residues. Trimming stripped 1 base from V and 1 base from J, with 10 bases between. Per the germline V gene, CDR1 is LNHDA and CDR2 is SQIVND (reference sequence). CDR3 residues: CASSIVPAVNYGYTF. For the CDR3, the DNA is TGTGCCAGTAGTATAGTCCCAGCCGTTAACTATGGCTACACCTTC.

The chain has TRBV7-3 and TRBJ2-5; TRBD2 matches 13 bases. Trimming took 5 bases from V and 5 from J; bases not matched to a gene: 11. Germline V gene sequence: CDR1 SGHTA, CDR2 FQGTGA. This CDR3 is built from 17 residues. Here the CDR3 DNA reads TGTGCCAGCAGCCCTGGGACTAGCGGGGCCCCTGGGGAGACCCAGTACTTC. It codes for CASSPGTSGAPGETQYF.

CDR3 in DNA: TGTGCCAGCAGTCCGGTATATAGGGGTTTACGGAACACTGAAGCTTTCTTT. Residues: CASSPVYRGLRNTEAFF. The chain recombines TRBV3-1 (or the pseudogene TRBV3-2) with TRBJ1-1, with D possibly being TRBD1 (5 bases). Germline V gives CDR1 LGHDT, CDR2 YNNKEL (reference sequence). The CDR3 is 17 amino acids. V was cut by 6 bases and J by 1 base, with 21 bases left in between.

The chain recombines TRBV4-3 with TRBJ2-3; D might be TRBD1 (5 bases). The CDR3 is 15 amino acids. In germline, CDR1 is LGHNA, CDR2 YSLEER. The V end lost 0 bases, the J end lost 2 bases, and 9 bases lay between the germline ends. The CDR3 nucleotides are TGCGCCAGCAGCCAAGAACCAGGGATCACAGATACGCAGTATTTT. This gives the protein CASSQEPGITDTQYF.

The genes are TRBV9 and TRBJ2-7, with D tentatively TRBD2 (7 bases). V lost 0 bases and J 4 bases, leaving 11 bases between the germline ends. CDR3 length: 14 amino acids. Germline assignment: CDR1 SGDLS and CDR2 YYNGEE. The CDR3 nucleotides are TGTGCCAGCAGCGTAGGCGGGGGCGGGTACGAGCAGTACTTC. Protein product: CASSVGGGGYEQYF.

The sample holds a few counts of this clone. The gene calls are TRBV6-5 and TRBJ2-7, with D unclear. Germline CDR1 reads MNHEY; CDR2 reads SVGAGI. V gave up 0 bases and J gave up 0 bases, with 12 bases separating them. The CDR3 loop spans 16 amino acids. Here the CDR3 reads CASSYSTQPSSYEQYF. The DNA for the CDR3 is TGTGCCAGCAGTTACTCGACTCAACCGAGCTCCTACGAGCAGTACTTC.

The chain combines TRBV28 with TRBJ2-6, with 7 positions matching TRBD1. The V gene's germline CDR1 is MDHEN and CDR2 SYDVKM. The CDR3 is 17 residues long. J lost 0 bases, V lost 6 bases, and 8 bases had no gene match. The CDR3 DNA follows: TGTGCCAGCAGGGCCGAACAGGGGATCTCTGGGGCCAACGTCCTGACTTTC. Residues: CASRAEQGISGANVLTF.

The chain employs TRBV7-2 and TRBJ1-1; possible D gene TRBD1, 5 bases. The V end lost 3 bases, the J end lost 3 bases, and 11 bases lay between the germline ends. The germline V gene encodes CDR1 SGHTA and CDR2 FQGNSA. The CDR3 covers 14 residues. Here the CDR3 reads CASSFLGRDTEAFF. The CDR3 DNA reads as TGTGCCAGCAGCTTCCTCGGCAGGGACACTGAAGCTTTCTTT.

This CDR3 is CASSEASGTSNEQFF. For the CDR3, the DNA is TGTGCCAGCAGTGAAGCGTCCGGGACTAGCAATGAGCAGTTCTTC. V gene TRBV6-1 combines with J gene TRBJ2-1, with 8 bases lining up with TRBD2. Germline V gene data show CDR1 as MNHNS and CDR2 as SASEGT. The V segment lost 0 bases and the J segment 6 bases; nucleotides outside the gene matches: 4. This CDR3 is 15 amino acids long.

The CDR3 here is CASSQTTAGAFF. In DNA form, the CDR3 reads TGTGCCAGCAGTCAGACCACCGCTGGAGCTTTCTTT. The chain is built from TRBV28 and TRBJ1-1, with unresolved D. This CDR3 is built from 12 residues. Germline-derived CDR1 and CDR2 are MDHEN and SYDVKM. The V gene lost 5 bases and the J gene lost 10 bases, with 14 bases spanning the gap.

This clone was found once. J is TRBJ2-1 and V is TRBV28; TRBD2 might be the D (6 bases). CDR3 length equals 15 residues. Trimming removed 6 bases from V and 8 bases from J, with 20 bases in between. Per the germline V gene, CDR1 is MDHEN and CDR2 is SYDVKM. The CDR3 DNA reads TGTGCCAGCAGCTCGTGGGGGGAAGGAACCGATGAGCAGTTCTTC. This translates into CASSSWGEGTDEQFF. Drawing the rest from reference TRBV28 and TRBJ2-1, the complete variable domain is DVKVTQSSRYLVKRTGEKVFLECVQDMDHENMFWYRQDPGLGLRLIYFSYDVKMKEKGDIPEGYSVSREKKERFSLILESASTNQTSMYLCASSSWGEGTDEQFFGPGTRLTVL.